The clone carrying this TCR beta chain was found many times. The source of the sample is a study of T-cell reconstitution after alpha-beta-depleted transplantation in children. Using unique molecular identifiers, the investigators prepared the TCRbeta library. TCRdb re-analysed the PCR reads in MiXCR, keeping a single row per CDR3 protein. The data contain around 680,000 distinct CDR3 sequences, around 16% of them singletons. Trimming removed 5 bases at V and 0 bases at J, with 8 bases between. CDR3 length equals 15 residues. Specimen: PBMCs from the stem cell graft donor, collected from the stem cell graft. The sequence came from a human donor who donated a stem cell graft to a child with acute myeloid leukemia. This chain links TRBV12-3 or TRBV12-4 with TRBJ1-6; D call uncertain. The chain's CDR3 is CASSQASSYNSPLHF. CDR3 DNA: TGTGCCAGCAGTCAGGCGAGCTCCTATAATTCACCCCTCCACTTT.